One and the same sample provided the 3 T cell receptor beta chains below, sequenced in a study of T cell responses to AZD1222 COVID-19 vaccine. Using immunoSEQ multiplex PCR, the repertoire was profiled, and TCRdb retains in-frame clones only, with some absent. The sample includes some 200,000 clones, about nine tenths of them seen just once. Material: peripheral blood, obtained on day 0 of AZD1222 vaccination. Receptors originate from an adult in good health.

The CDR3 reads CASSQEVATIYEQYF. The CDR3 DNA sequence: TGTGCCAGCAGCCAGGAGGTAGCGACGATCTACGAGCAGTACTTC. This chain connects TRBV14 to TRBJ2-7, with a possible D match to TRBD2 (5 bases). Trimming took 3 bases from V and 3 from J, leaving 15 bases between them. Germline loops: CDR1 SGHDN, CDR2 FVKESK. This CDR3 spans 15 amino acids.

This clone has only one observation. The CDR3 DNA is TGTGCCAGTAGCCTACAGCATCGTAGCAATCAGCCCCAGCATTTT. Protein sequence: CASSLQHRSNQPQHF. The rearrangement links TRBV19 to TRBJ1-5; D remains unclear. This CDR3 has 15 amino acids. V lost 6 bases to trimming and J lost 0 bases, with 12 bases between them. Per the germline V gene, CDR1 is LNHDA and CDR2 is SQIVND (reference sequence).

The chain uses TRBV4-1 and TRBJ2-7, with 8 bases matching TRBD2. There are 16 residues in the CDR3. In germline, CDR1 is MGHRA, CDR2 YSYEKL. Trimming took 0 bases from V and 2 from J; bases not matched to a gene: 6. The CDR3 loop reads CASSQDASGSAYEQYF. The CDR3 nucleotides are TGCGCCAGCAGCCAAGATGCTAGCGGGTCGGCCTACGAGCAGTACTTC.